What follows is one TCR beta chain and its context. Its antigen remains unidentified. It has no much larger one-base neighbor in the sample; base qualities were not kept. These data are taken from a study of cytomegalovirus exposure and HLA in healthy donors (dated by TCRdb to the late 2010s). About the study as a whole: An earlier analysis of approximately 590 of the donors reported 250 to 300 Gb of sequence data and around 110 million unique TCR beta sequences from some 180 million T cells. All discovery cohort repertoires had been generated using a single sequencing platform. In a later analysis, previously published TCR beta repertoires from about 670 donors were re-analyzed and high-resolution HLA genotyping was added so that TCR occurrence patterns could be studied. Of the approximately 400 genotyped donors, roughly 85% fell in the genetic ancestry cluster associated with self-reported Caucasian donors. An earlier analysis of 587 of the donors used high-throughput TCR beta sequencing to judge whether each TCR beta V gene segment behaved as functional or pseudogenic. Typing coverage differed by locus: A, B, C, DRB1 and DQB1 were typed in roughly 620-630 donors, DQA1 in about 500, DPA1 in over 600, and DPB1 in just under 490. Class I and class II HLA loci were covered by the typing at four-digit resolution. A later genetic analysis used genome-wide SNP genotypes for 398 of the 666 donors, treating that subset as a discovery cohort. Rather than drawing on any new phenotypic data, the later analysis identified candidate immune exposures from TCR beta sequences and the way those sequences occurred across donors. On average, 235,054 unique TCR beta nucleotide sequences were sequenced per donor among a few hundred genotyped donors of the cohort, with 15% to 20% of those sequences being non-productive. Several DR-DQ haplotypes were treated as single units for association and clustering because of strong linkage in the cohort. To predict cytomegalovirus infection status, the study brought together high-throughput TCR immunosequencing, statistical association of individual TCRs with disease status, and machine learning. A separate validation cohort of roughly 120 different subjects was used in addition to the approximately 610-subject first cohort. The study aimed to test whether cataloging public T cell receptors could reveal signatures of past pathogen exposure. About 280 gigabases of sequencing data and tens of millions of unique TCR sequences were included in an early release covering about 700 HLA-typed donors. The study profiled the T cell repertoires of hundreds of subjects by immunosequencing and related them to cytomegalovirus serostatus. Donor age, sex, ethnicity and CMV serostatus were compiled together with the repertoire data.

Receptors were amplified or captured by the immunoSEQ multiplex PCR assay. A mixture of 60 forward primers for TCR Vbeta segments and 13 reverse primers for TCR Jbeta segments was used in the multiplex PCR. The CDR3 region of rearranged TCR beta genes was amplified from genomic DNA by a multiplex PCR assay. The amplified TCR beta libraries were sequenced on the Illumina HiSeq System as 87-base-pair reads. In the authors' own workflow: Across the 670 or so repertoires, a later analysis counted tens of millions of unique TCR beta chains, around 11 million of which were shared by at least two donors. Raw reads were error-corrected and collapsed into unique sequences with a nearest-neighbor algorithm that merged closely related sequences to remove PCR and sequencing errors. CDR3 sequences were aligned to IMGT reference sequences to assign V, D and J gene segments. For a sequence to be retained, a match of at least six nucleotides to both a V gene segment and a J gene segment was required. Rearrangements were classified as productive when the CDR3 lacked stop codons and remained in frame with V and J, and all other rearrangements were classified as non-productive. Following IMGT convention, CDR3 was defined as the stretch from the second conserved V-encoded cysteine to the conserved J-encoded phenylalanine. The earlier analysis of about 640 of the donors excluded any sequence lacking an unambiguous match to a single V gene segment. An earlier analysis of a few hundred of the donors classified V segments as functional when productive rearrangements were above 56.7% and as segregating when the standard deviation between donors was above 5%. A statistical classification framework was built for diagnosing cytomegalovirus status from the catalog of TCR beta chain sequences. A later analysis assigned V and J genes by comparing TCR nucleotide sequences with IMGT/GENE-DB human TR gene sequences. The TCRdist pipeline was used in a later analysis to assign CDR3 sequences and most-parsimonious VDJ recombination scenarios. In a later analysis, each TCR beta chain was defined by its CDR3 amino acid sequence together with its V-gene family, and reads without a unique V-gene family were excluded. A later analysis removed several hundred highly shared, low-generation-probability nucleotide sequences to deal with suspected cross-contamination and a sequencing artifact. For each public chain, a later analysis derived a clonal expansion index from normalized ranks of inferred template counts within each repertoire. Generation probabilities in a later analysis came from a VDJ recombination model fitted to out-of-frame rearrangements, and those results were checked against IGoR. A later analysis scored TCR-TCR, TCR-HLA and TCR-CMV co-occurrence with hypergeometric tests, applying a repertoire-size bias correction to TCR pairs. In a later analysis, false discovery rates were estimated by permuting HLA or CMV assignments 20 times. In a later analysis, co-occurring TCRs were grouped using DBSCAN, and TCRdist sequence similarity was added for clustering within HLA-allele-positive subsets. Co-occurrence clustering excluded repertoires with fewer than 30,000 or more than 120,000 public chains, plus five with anomalous nucleotide sharing. Here the immuneACCESS table is served through TCRdb, limited to in-frame sequences with V and J called. Missing clones are a known gap in these copies; in checked studies unresolved V genes cover under half, and the rest lacks a known reason. That table gives V, J and clone size, and the DNA gave D and trimming. The sample table records over 65,000 clones; around 67% of these occur just once. Approximately 7% of the sample belongs to the ten largest clones.

The cohort was made up of approximately 670 healthy bone marrow donors. At the time of sampling, all cohort members were nominally healthy, though unrecorded immune exposures were likely present. The donor was CMV seropositive and belonged to the group of 250 to 350 seropositive cohort members. Each donor provided a peripheral blood sample, and peripheral blood mononuclear cells were used for TCR beta sequencing. Genomic DNA was extracted from the blood cell samples with the Qiagen DNeasy Blood Extraction Kit. Results the study describes overall, beyond this receptor: A total of roughly 160 TCR beta chains were listed by the study as associated with cytomegalovirus. Across donors, most TCR sequences were observed very rarely, whereas some public TCRs were present in many individuals. A later analysis found that TCR association rates varied across HLA loci, with DRB1 alleles showing the most associated TCRs and HLA-C alleles the fewest. Compared with the roughly 700-donor mean, donors in an Asian-associated ancestry cluster had fewer N-insertions in productive TCRs, according to a later genetic analysis. Linkage disequilibrium might explain the correlated functional status among segregating V segments, but an unknown experimental factor could not be excluded. Strong co-occurrence of HLA alleles, especially DR and DQ, made assigning TCR associations to individual alleles difficult. A further reported finding was that TCR beta sequences accurately predicted the HLA-A and HLA-B alleles for most subjects in the first cohort. Only TCR beta chains were sequenced in this cohort, and the absence of alpha or paired-chain data limited detectable features. In vitro tests confirmed that a few of the cytomegalovirus-associated TCR beta chains recognize cytomegalovirus antigens. Several of the top co-occurrence clusters appeared to be linked to parvovirus B19, influenza, CMV and Epstein-Barr virus, according to a later analysis. A cluster of highly shared sequence variants was judged likely to be a technical artifact of the sequencing pipeline. The authors suggested that the approach could potentially be extended to other disease states and immunological phenotypes. In a later genetic analysis, a missense DCLRE1C variant was associated with V-gene and J-gene trimming of TCR beta chains, and the association was replicated in an independent cohort. The 87-base-pair reads could not distinguish some IMGT-functional V segments, including TRBV6-2 and TRBV6-3, so those segments were excluded. The classifier was reported to diagnose cytomegalovirus status with high specificity and sensitivity in both the original cohort and the validation cohort. The earlier analysis of 587 of the donors excluded approximately 15 rarely observed V segments, including chromosome 9 orphons, because counts were too low. Because some donors lacked HLA typing at each locus, the association tests relied only on the typed subset. Broadly in line with IMGT annotations, most TCR beta V segments showed up in productive rearrangements about 87% or about 30% of the time in an earlier analysis of 587 of the donors. A later analysis associated 16,951 TCR beta sequences with specific HLA alleles at a false discovery rate of 0.05. Compared with equally common non-associated chains, HLA-associated TCR beta chains in a later analysis were more clonally expanded and had lower generation probabilities. A later analysis found that most CMV-associated TCR beta chains appeared HLA-restricted, with HLA associations seemingly driven largely by CMV exposure. Immune exposure information for the cohort was limited to CMV serostatus. Roughly uniform sequencing depth across donors was assumed in presence/absence analyses, although this assumption may not hold.

CDR1 LNHDA and CDR2 SQIVND are derived from the germline V gene (reference sequence). The germline ends are 13 bases apart after V is trimmed by 3 bases and J by 5 bases. From cysteine to phenylalanine, the CDR3 is 14 amino acids long. Only the CDR3 DNA stays, 42 bases, in frame from base 1. Material: PBMCs. In this chain, TRBV19 is recombined with TRBJ1-2; the D gene lacks a confident call. This sequence was found in a woman in her 50s in good health and CMV-seropositive. The CDR3 amino acid sequence is: CASSIEASRYGYTF. The nucleotides are TGTGCCAGTAGTATTGAGGCCAGCAGATATGGCTACACCTTC.